These T cell receptor beta chains were read from a single sample in a study of beta chain features in type 1 diabetes. Some clones are missing from TCRdb's copy, which holds only in-frame ones; the method was immunoSEQ multiplex PCR. In the table there are under 250,000 clones, roughly an eighth of which are singletons. Material: naive CD4+ T cells from blood. Receptor source: a woman aged 40 to 50 in good health. Both conserved end residues are part of each CDR3. A D gene is named only where the DNA matches it firmly. Clone size appears in some rows only: once, few, many, or a class for an expanded clone.

CDR3 DNA: TGTGCCAGCAGCTTAAGCGTTCAGGGCCGGTCTACTAACTATGGCTACACCTTC; CDR3 protein: CASSLSVQGRSTNYGYTF; D gene: .; clone size: .; J gene: TRBJ1-2; V gene: TRBV7-9
CDR3 DNA: TGTGCCACCAGTCACGACAGTCCCTCTGGAAACACCATATATTTT; CDR3 protein: CATSHDSPSGNTIYF; D gene: .; clone size: .; J gene: TRBJ1-3; V gene: TRBV15
CDR3 DNA: TGTGCCATCACCAGCCGGGGCACTGAAGCTTTCTTT; CDR3 protein: CAITSRGTEAFF; D gene: .; clone size: .; J gene: TRBJ1-1; V gene: TRBV10-3
CDR3 DNA: TGTGCCAGCAGCGCGGACAGGGGCTCCTATAATTCACCCCTCCACTTT; CDR3 protein: CASSADRGSYNSPLHF; D gene: TRBD1; clone size: few; J gene: TRBJ1-6; V gene: TRBV9
CDR3 DNA: TGTGCCAGCAGTACTCGTCAGGGAAACAATCAGCCCCAGCATTTT; CDR3 protein: CASSTRQGNNQPQHF; D gene: .; clone size: .; J gene: TRBJ1-5; V gene: TRBV7-2
CDR3 DNA: TGCGCCAGCAGCCAAGACCGCCCAGGGGGCTTGGTGGAGACCCAGTACTTC; CDR3 protein: CASSQDRPGGLVETQYF; D gene: TRBD1; clone size: .; J gene: TRBJ2-5; V gene: TRBV4-3
CDR3 DNA: TGCGCCAGCAGCAACAGGGTCCAGAACACTGAAGCTTTCTTT; CDR3 protein: CASSNRVQNTEAFF; D gene: .; clone size: few; J gene: TRBJ1-1; V gene: TRBV5-1
CDR3 DNA: TGTGCCAGTAGTATGCCGGGACAGAATAACTATGGCTACACCTTC; CDR3 protein: CASSMPGQNNYGYTF; D gene: TRBD1; clone size: .; J gene: TRBJ1-2; V gene: TRBV19
CDR3 DNA: TGTGCCAGCCGGGGACTAGCGGAACCCACAGATACGCAGTATTTT; CDR3 protein: CASRGLAEPTDTQYF; D gene: TRBD2; clone size: few; J gene: TRBJ2-3; V gene: TRBV19
CDR3 DNA: TGTGCCAGCAGCAAGGGACAGACGAACACTGAAGCTTTCTTT; CDR3 protein: CASSKGQTNTEAFF; D gene: .; clone size: few; J gene: TRBJ1-1; V gene: TRBV21-1
CDR3 DNA: TGTGCCAGCAGCCCCCGGCCCCCAGGAGGCTACACCTTC; CDR3 protein: CASSPRPPGGYTF; D gene: .; clone size: few; J gene: TRBJ1-2; V gene: TRBV11-1
CDR3 DNA: TGTGCCAGCAGTGCCTCACCCTGGACAGGGCGATACGAGCAGTACTTC; CDR3 protein: CASSASPWTGRYEQYF; D gene: TRBD1; clone size: .; J gene: TRBJ2-7; V gene: TRBV6-1
CDR3 DNA: TGTGCCAGCAGATACGACCCTAGCGGGGGCACCTACGAGCAGTACTTC; CDR3 protein: CASRYDPSGGTYEQYF; D gene: TRBD2; clone size: .; J gene: TRBJ2-7; V gene: TRBV6-6
CDR3 DNA: TGTGCCAGCGGGTCTCTCGGCGAGGGAGCGCGGCAGTACTTC; CDR3 protein: CASGSLGEGARQYF; D gene: .; clone size: .; J gene: TRBJ2-7; V gene: TRBV6-5
CDR3 DNA: TGTGCCAGCAGCTTGGACCTGGCGGGTACGCAGTATTTT; CDR3 protein: CASSLDLAGTQYF; D gene: .; clone size: .; J gene: TRBJ2-3; V gene: TRBV5-4
CDR3 DNA: TGTGCCAGCAGCTTCCAACAGGGAAGGTACGAGCAGTACTTC; CDR3 protein: CASSFQQGRYEQYF; D gene: .; clone size: few; J gene: TRBJ2-7; V gene: TRBV7-9
CDR3 DNA: TGCGCCAGCTCCCTTGAGGGTCGGGGCACCGGGGAGCTGTTTTTT; CDR3 protein: CASSLEGRGTGELFF; D gene: .; clone size: few; J gene: TRBJ2-2; V gene: TRBV10-2
CDR3 DNA: TGCGCCAGCAGCTTCACTAGCGGGGGTACCTACGAGCAGTACTTC; CDR3 protein: CASSFTSGGTYEQYF; D gene: TRBD2; clone size: .; J gene: TRBJ2-7; V gene: TRBV5-1
CDR3 DNA: TGTGCCAGCAGCATCATCGGAGGGGGGGGCGGCTACACCTTC; CDR3 protein: CASSIIGGGGGYTF; D gene: .; clone size: .; J gene: TRBJ1-2; V gene: TRBV7-9
CDR3 DNA: TGTGCCAGCAGTGGACAGGGGATAGAGACCCAGTACTTC; CDR3 protein: CASSGQGIETQYF; D gene: TRBD1; clone size: .; J gene: TRBJ2-5; V gene: TRBV4-2
CDR3 DNA: TGCGCCAGCAGCTTTCGGGACAGGGGAAACGAGCAGTACTTC; CDR3 protein: CASSFRDRGNEQYF; D gene: TRBD1; clone size: .; J gene: TRBJ2-7; V gene: TRBV5-1
CDR3 DNA: TGTGCCAGCTCACCACCGACTGGCCAGATCGGGGGCTACACCTTC; CDR3 protein: CASSPPTGQIGGYTF; D gene: .; clone size: few; J gene: TRBJ1-2; V gene: TRBV18
CDR3 DNA: TGTGCCAGCAGCTCGGTTAGACAGGGGCCCAATAATTCACCCCTCCACTTT; CDR3 protein: CASSSVRQGPNNSPLHF; D gene: TRBD1; clone size: few; J gene: TRBJ1-6; V gene: TRBV11-2
CDR3 DNA: TGTGCCAGCAGTCCGGGGATGGCCGAAAGGCCGAACACTGAAGCTTTCTTT; CDR3 protein: CASSPGMAERPNTEAFF; D gene: .; clone size: few; J gene: TRBJ1-1; V gene: TRBV6-9
CDR3 DNA: TGTGCCACGGTTGGACAGCTAAAAGAGACCCAGTACTTC; CDR3 protein: CATVGQLKETQYF; D gene: .; clone size: few; J gene: TRBJ2-5; V gene: TRBV2
CDR3 DNA: TGTGCCAGCAGTGGGACAGGGGGCTTGTATGGCTACACCTTC; CDR3 protein: CASSGTGGLYGYTF; D gene: TRBD1; clone size: few; J gene: TRBJ1-2; V gene: TRBV2
CDR3 DNA: TGTGCCAGCGGGCGCTCCTACAATGAGCAGTTCTTC; CDR3 protein: CASGRSYNEQFF; D gene: .; clone size: .; J gene: TRBJ2-1; V gene: TRBV11-2
CDR3 DNA: TGTGCCAGCAGCTTATATCCCCCAGGGGGTACAAATACGCAGTATTTT; CDR3 protein: CASSLYPPGGTNTQYF; D gene: TRBD1; clone size: .; J gene: TRBJ2-3; V gene: TRBV13
CDR3 DNA: TGCAGCGTTGCCCCGGGGTCGGGCTACGAGCAGTACTTC; CDR3 protein: CSVAPGSGYEQYF; D gene: .; clone size: few; J gene: TRBJ2-7; V gene: TRBV29-1
CDR3 DNA: TGTGCCAGTAGTCCCCGGGACAGGCGGGCCACCGGGGAGCTGTTTTTT; CDR3 protein: CASSPRDRRATGELFF; D gene: TRBD1; clone size: .; J gene: TRBJ2-2; V gene: TRBV19
CDR3 DNA: TGTGCCAGCAGCGTACTGGGACTCACCACAGATACGCAGTATTTT; CDR3 protein: CASSVLGLTTDTQYF; D gene: .; clone size: few; J gene: TRBJ2-3; V gene: TRBV9
CDR3 DNA: TGTGCCAGCAGCCCCGATGAAAAACTGTTTTTT; CDR3 protein: CASSPDEKLFF; D gene: .; clone size: .; J gene: TRBJ1-4; V gene: TRBV5-4